This is a list of T cell receptor beta chains from one sample in a study of blood T cell repertoires in COVID-19. Clones were sequenced by immunoSEQ multiplex PCR, and TCRdb holds only the in-frame ones, with some missing. This sample yields under 250,000 clones, of which around 88% are seen a single time; 5.5% to 6.5% belongs to the top ten. The source material was peripheral blood. Receptor source: an elderly woman with COVID-19, enrolled during active disease. CDR3s include the opening cysteine and the closing phenylalanine or tryptophan. The D gene is left open where the match is weak. Clone size, where shown, is once, few, many, or a class for clones that have expanded.

abundance,j_gene,v_gene,d_gene,CDR3aa,CDR3nt
-,TRBJ1-5,TRBV7-9,-,CASSFPLTQPGVSNQPQHF,TGTGCCAGCAGCTTTCCCCTCACCCAACCGGGTGTTAGCAATCAGCCCCAGCATTTT
-,TRBJ2-1,TRBV7-7,-,CASSVSMYNEQFF,TGTGCCAGCAGTGTTAGTATGTACAATGAGCAGTTCTTC
-,TRBJ1-2,TRBV11-2,-,CASSGGPNGYTF,TGTGCCAGCAGCGGAGGTCCTAATGGCTACACCTTC
-,TRBJ1-3,TRBV4-1,TRBD1,CASGSGQAISGNTIYF,TGCGCCAGCGGATCCGGACAGGCTATCTCTGGAAACACCATATATTTT
once,TRBJ2-3,TRBV29-1,-,CSVGGGTDTQYF,TGCAGCGTTGGAGGAGGAACAGATACGCAGTATTTT
once,TRBJ1-5,TRBV30,-,CAWTTVGSGPQHF,TGTGCCTGGACCACGGTGGGGAGCGGGCCCCAGCATTTT
-,TRBJ1-4,TRBV2,-,CASNMRGGQTPNEKLFF,TGTGCCAGCAACATGCGGGGAGGCCAAACACCTAATGAAAAACTGTTTTTT
-,TRBJ2-5,TRBV12-3/TRBV12-4,-,CATARVGETQYF,TGTGCCACCGCGCGGGTGGGAGAGACCCAGTACTTC
few,TRBJ2-3,TRBV4-2,-,CASSQEGASTDTQYF,TGTGCCAGCAGCCAAGAGGGGGCTAGCACAGATACGCAGTATTTT
-,TRBJ2-2,TRBV10-3,-,CAISESIENTGELFF,TGTGCCATCAGTGAGTCGATAGAGAACACCGGGGAGCTGTTTTTT
-,TRBJ2-5,TRBV30,TRBD1,CAWSRGRQETQYF,TGTGCCTGGAGTAGGGGGCGGCAAGAGACCCAGTACTTC
-,TRBJ1-2,TRBV3-1/TRBV3-2,TRBD1,CASGFDPDRAAGYTF,TGTGCCAGCGGGTTCGACCCGGACAGGGCTGCTGGCTACACCTTC
once,TRBJ1-1,TRBV28,TRBD1,CASSFTTTGANTEAFF,TGTGCCAGCAGTTTCACGACGACAGGGGCGAACACTGAAGCTTTCTTT
-,TRBJ1-1,TRBV7-9,TRBD1,CASSPRQGPANTEAFF,TGTGCCAGCAGCCCCCGACAGGGCCCCGCGAACACTGAAGCTTTCTTT
-,TRBJ1-5,TRBV28,-,CASSTRLAQHF,TGTGCCAGCAGCACTCGGTTGGCCCAGCATTTT
-,TRBJ2-1,TRBV5-1,-,CASSFGGAGSYNEQFF,TGCGCCAGCAGCTTCGGAGGGGCGGGGTCATACAATGAGCAGTTCTTC
-,TRBJ1-1,TRBV3-1/TRBV3-2,-,CASSQGLVGFGVAFF,TGTGCCAGCAGCCAAGGGTTGGTGGGATTCGGGGTAGCTTTCTTT
-,TRBJ2-5,TRBV2,TRBD2,CASSPGLAGRETQYF,TGTGCCAGCAGCCCGGGACTAGCTGGGCGAGAGACCCAGTACTTC
-,TRBJ1-2,TRBV6-5,TRBD1,CASSLAGTGGSYGYTF,TGTGCCAGCAGTTTAGCCGGGACAGGGGGCAGCTATGGCTACACCTTC
-,TRBJ1-1,TRBV6-4,-,CASRPGQEGTEAFF,TGTGCCAGCAGACCGGGACAAGAGGGCACTGAAGCTTTCTTT
-,TRBJ2-3,TRBV7-8,TRBD1,CASSAWDSPADTQYF,TGTGCCAGCAGCGCATGGGACAGCCCCGCAGATACGCAGTATTTT
-,TRBJ2-7,TRBV10-3,-,CAIRAGEEQYF,TGTGCCATCAGAGCAGGGGAAGAGCAGTACTTC
-,TRBJ1-2,TRBV28,-,CASSFDGRVYYGYTF,TGTGCCAGCAGTTTCGATGGGAGGGTCTACTATGGCTACACCTTC
-,TRBJ1-5,TRBV6-1,TRBD1,CASSEVDRGNQPQHF,TGTGCCAGCAGTGAAGTCGACAGGGGAAATCAGCCCCAGCATTTT
once,TRBJ2-5,TRBV10-3,TRBD1,CAIRDRGYETQYF,TGTGCCATCAGGGACAGGGGATATGAGACCCAGTACTTC
-,TRBJ1-1,TRBV5-5,-,CASSPRALNTEAFF,TGTGCCAGCAGCCCCAGGGCTCTGAACACTGAAGCTTTCTTT
-,TRBJ1-3,TRBV7-2,-,CASSGRGGGGNTIYF,TGTGCCAGCAGCGGGAGAGGGGGTGGCGGAAACACCATATATTTT
-,TRBJ1-5,TRBV4-2,TRBD1,CASSQDLDRVKQPQHF,TGTGCCAGCAGCCAAGATTTGGACAGGGTAAAGCAGCCCCAGCATTTT
-,TRBJ1-2,TRBV30,-,CAWSETGSNNYGYTF,TGTGCCTGGAGTGAAACAGGGTCCAATAACTATGGCTACACCTTC
-,TRBJ2-1,TRBV10-3,TRBD1,CAITGQGSDNEQFF,TGTGCCATCACCGGACAGGGCTCGGACAATGAGCAGTTCTTC
-,TRBJ2-2,TRBV3-1/TRBV3-2,TRBD1,CASNNRDRGLTGELFF,TGTGCCAGCAACAACCGGGACAGGGGGCTTACCGGGGAGCTGTTTTTT
-,TRBJ1-2,TRBV29-1,-,CSVEGGDSGYGYTF,TGCAGCGTTGAGGGGGGGGACTCGGGCTATGGCTACACCTTC
-,TRBJ1-5,TRBV19,TRBD1,CASSMGDRVANQPQHF,TGTGCCAGTAGTATGGGGGACAGGGTGGCAAATCAGCCCCAGCATTTT